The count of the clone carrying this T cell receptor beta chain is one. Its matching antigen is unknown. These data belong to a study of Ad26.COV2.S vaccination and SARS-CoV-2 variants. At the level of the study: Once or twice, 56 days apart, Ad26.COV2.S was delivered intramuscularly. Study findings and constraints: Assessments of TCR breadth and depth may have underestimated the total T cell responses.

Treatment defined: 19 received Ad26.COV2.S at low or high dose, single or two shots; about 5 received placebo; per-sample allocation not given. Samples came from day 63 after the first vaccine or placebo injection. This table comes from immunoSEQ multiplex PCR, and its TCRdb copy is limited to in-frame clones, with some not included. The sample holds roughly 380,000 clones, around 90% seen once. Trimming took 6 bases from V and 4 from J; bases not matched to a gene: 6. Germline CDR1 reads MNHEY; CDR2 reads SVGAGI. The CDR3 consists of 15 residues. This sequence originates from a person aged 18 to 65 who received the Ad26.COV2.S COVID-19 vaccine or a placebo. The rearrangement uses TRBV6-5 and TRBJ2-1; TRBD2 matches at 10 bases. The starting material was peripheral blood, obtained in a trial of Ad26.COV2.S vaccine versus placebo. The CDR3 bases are TGTGCCAGCAGCAAACTAGCGGGGTCGTACAATGAGCAGTTCTTC. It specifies CASSKLAGSYNEQFF.